A selection of T cell receptor beta chains follows, all from one sample in a study of liver allograft versus peripheral blood T cells. TCRdb fed the reads into MiXCR, producing one record per CDR3 protein. Here the sample spans about 16,000 distinct CDR3 sequences, 20% to 25% being singletons. The receptor source for this set is a human patient who had a liver transplant. Some T cells may possibly be graft donor cells. Both conserved end residues are part of each CDR3. The D gene is left open where the match is weak. Not all rows give a size; the values are once, few, many and, for expanded clones, a class.

>TRBV10-3|few|NA|TRBJ2-5
CAIGPGVETQYF
TGTGCCATCGGACCGGGGGTGGAGACCCAGTACTTC
>TRBV18|few|NA|TRBJ1-6
CASSPYINQSPLHF
TGTGCCAGCTCACCATATATAAACCAGTCACCCCTCCACTTT
>TRBV29-1|medium-sized|TRBD2|TRBJ2-1
CSVKLGLAENEQFF
TGCAGCGTAAAATTAGGACTAGCGGAAAATGAGCAGTTCTTC
>TRBV19|NA|NA|TRBJ2-1
CASSILGSGGNEQFF
TGTGCCAGTAGTATACTGGGGTCAGGGGGGAATGAGCAGTTCTTC
>TRBV6-1|NA|NA|TRBJ2-7
CASSPGGYSYEQYF
TGTGCCAGCAGCCCTGGGGGTTACTCCTACGAGCAGTACTTC
>TRBV7-9|many|NA|TRBJ2-2
CASSLARRTVDNTGELFF
TGTGCCAGCAGCTTAGCAAGGAGGACAGTCGACAACACCGGGGAGCTGTTTTTT
>TRBV10-3|many|TRBD2|TRBJ2-6
CAISAQAGAGGANVLTF
TGTGCCATCAGTGCCCAAGCGGGGGCGGGTGGGGCCAACGTCCTGACTTTC
>TRBV6-2/TRBV6-3|few|NA|TRBJ1-5
CASSYDSGGRQPQHF
TGTGCCAGCAGTTACGACTCCGGGGGCAGGCAGCCCCAGCATTTT
>TRBV27|many|TRBD1|TRBJ2-7
CASSPGTGIYEQYF
TGTGCCAGCAGTCCCGGGACAGGGATCTACGAGCAGTACTTC
>TRBV28|few|NA|TRBJ1-2
CASSRNRQSSYGYTF
TGTGCCAGCAGCCGAAACCGACAGAGCTCTTATGGCTACACCTTC
>TRBV6-6|medium-sized|NA|TRBJ1-2
CASMGGYGYTF
TGTGCCAGCATGGGGGGCTATGGCTACACCTTC
>TRBV12-3/TRBV12-4|NA|TRBD2|TRBJ2-7
CASSPPGGGRTEQYF
TGTGCCAGCAGTCCCCCCGGGGGCGGGAGGACCGAGCAGTACTTC
>TRBV18|few|TRBD1|TRBJ1-1
CASSPNRGFTEAFF
TGTGCCAGCTCACCAAACAGGGGTTTCACTGAAGCTTTCTTT